The text below deals with one T cell receptor beta chain. Produced via immunoSEQ multiplex PCR; TCRdb's table is partial and in-frame only. The sample consists of some 110,000 clones, approximately 80% of them appearing once. This sample is drawn from a study of blood T cell repertoires in COVID-19. CDR3 length equals 15 residues. CDR1 and CDR2 from the germline V gene are SGHTA and FQGNSA. V was shortened by 6 bases and J by 1 base, with 15 bases between the two germline ends. The source of this sequence is a woman aged 60-75 years with acute or convalescent COVID-19. Sequencing used peripheral blood. The chain recombines TRBV7-2 with TRBJ2-5; D unresolved. The CDR3 reads CASSAGSAPQETQYF. CDR3 DNA sequence: TGTGCCAGCAGTGCCGGGTCCGCCCCCCAAGAGACCCAGTACTTC.